The clone carrying this T cell receptor (beta chain) was counted many times. The antigen is undetermined. Amplified TCR beta CDR3 regions came from RNA transcripts. The HTBI primer set drove a first-round RT-PCR of the TCR CDR3. TCRdb reprocessed the multiplex PCR reads via MiXCR and lists one record per CDR3 protein. Among 560,000 or so distinct CDR3 sequences listed, 35% to 55% were seen once. The sample comes from a study of T cells in Graves' hyperthyroidism and ophthalmopathy. Overall study results and limits: Blood also held most thyroid clonotypes expanded beyond 0.001.

Sequencing was performed on peripheral blood or thyroid tissue (not recorded which). This receptor was identified in a woman aged 18-29 years with Graves' hyperthyroidism.

The DNA for the CDR3 is TGTGCCAGCAGAGGCGGGAGAAGCAATCAGCCCCAGCATTTT. It specifies CASRGGRSNQPQHF. V usage is TRBV6-5 and J usage is TRBJ1-5; D is ambiguous. The germline CDR1 and CDR2 sequences are MNHEY and SVGAGI. CDR3 length: 14 amino acids. V was clipped by 6 bases and J by 1 base, with 10 bases between them.